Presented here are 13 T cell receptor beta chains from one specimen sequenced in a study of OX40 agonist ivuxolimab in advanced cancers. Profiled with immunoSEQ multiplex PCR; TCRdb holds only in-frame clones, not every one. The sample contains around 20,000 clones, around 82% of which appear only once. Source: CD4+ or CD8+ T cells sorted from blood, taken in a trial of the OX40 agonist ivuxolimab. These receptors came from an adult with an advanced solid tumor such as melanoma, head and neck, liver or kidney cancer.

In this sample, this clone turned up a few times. This CDR3 is CASSLLGSGEQYF. In nucleotides, the CDR3 is TGTGCCAGCAGCTTGTTAGGGTCGGGCGAGCAGTACTTC. The chain has TRBV5-7 and TRBJ2-7; D uncertain. TRBV5-7 is identified as an open reading frame with a role that is uncertain. The V and J ends lost 1 base and 6 bases respectively, with 11 bases between them. The CDR3 length is 13 residues.

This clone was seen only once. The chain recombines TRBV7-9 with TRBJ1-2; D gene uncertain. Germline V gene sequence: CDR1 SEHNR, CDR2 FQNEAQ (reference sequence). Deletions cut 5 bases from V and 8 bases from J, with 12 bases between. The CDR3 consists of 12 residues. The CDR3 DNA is TGTGCCAGCAGCGTGCAAGAAGGGGGCTACACCTTC. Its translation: CASSVQEGGYTF.

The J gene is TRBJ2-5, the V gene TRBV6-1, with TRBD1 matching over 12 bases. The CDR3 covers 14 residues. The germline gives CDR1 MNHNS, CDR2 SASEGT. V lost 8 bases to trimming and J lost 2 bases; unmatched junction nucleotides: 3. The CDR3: CASRDRGRQETQYF. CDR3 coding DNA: TGTGCCAGCCGGGACAGGGGGCGACAAGAGACCCAGTACTTC.

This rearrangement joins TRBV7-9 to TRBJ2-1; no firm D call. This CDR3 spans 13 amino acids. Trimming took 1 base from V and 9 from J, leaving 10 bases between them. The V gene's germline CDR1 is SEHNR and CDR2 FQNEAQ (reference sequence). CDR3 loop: CASSLGALGEQFF. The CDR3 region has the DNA TGTGCCAGCAGCTTAGGGGCCTTAGGTGAGCAGTTCTTC.

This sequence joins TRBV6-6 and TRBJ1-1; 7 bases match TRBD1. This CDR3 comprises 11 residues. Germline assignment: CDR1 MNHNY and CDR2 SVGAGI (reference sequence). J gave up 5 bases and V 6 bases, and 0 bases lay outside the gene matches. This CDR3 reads CASRDRTEAFF. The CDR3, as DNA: TGTGCCAGCAGGGACAGGACTGAAGCTTTCTTT.

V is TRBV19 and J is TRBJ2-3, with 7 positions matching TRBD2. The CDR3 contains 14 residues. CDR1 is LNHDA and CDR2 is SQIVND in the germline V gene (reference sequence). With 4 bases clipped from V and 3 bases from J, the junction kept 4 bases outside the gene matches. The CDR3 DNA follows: TGTGCCAGTAGTACTCGCGGGGGAACAGATACGCAGTATTTT. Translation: CASSTRGGTDTQYF.

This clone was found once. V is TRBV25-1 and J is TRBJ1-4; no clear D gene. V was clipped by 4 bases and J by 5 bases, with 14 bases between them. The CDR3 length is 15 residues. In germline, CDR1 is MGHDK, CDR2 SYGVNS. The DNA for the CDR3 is TGTGCCAGCAGTGGATGGACGGCGGCGAATGAAAAACTGTTTTTT. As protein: CASSGWTAANEKLFF.

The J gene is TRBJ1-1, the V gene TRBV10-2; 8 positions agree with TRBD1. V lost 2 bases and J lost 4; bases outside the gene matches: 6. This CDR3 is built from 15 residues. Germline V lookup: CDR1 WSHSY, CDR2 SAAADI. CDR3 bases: TGCGCCAGCAGTGAGGGTGCAGGGGGCTTCACTGAAGCTTTCTTT. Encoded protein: CASSEGAGGFTEAFF.

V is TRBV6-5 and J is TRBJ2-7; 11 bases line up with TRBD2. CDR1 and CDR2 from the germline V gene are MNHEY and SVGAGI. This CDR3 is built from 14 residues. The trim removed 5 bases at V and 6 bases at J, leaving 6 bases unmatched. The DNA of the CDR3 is TGTGCCAGCAGTCTTAGCGGGAGGGCTACCGAGCAGTACTTC. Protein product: CASSLSGRATEQYF.

DNA of the CDR3: TGTGCCAGTAGAGTCCCCTCAGGCGGGGTCACTGAAGCTTTCTTT. Translating gives CASRVPSGGVTEAFF. V gene TRBV19 combines with J gene TRBJ1-1; D is ambiguous. The V end lost 6 bases, the J end lost 4 bases, and 18 bases lay between the germline ends. The CDR3 spans 15 residues. Germline V gene lookup returns CDR1 LNHDA and CDR2 SQIVND (reference sequence).

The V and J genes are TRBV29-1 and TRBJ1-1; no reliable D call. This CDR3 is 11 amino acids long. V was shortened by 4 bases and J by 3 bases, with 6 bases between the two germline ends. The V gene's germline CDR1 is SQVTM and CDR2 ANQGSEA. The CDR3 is CSVVRDTEAFF. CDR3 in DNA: TGCAGCGTTGTGAGGGACACTGAAGCTTTCTTT. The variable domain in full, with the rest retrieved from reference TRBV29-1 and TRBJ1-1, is SAVISQKPSRDICQRGTSLTIQCQVDSQVTMMFWYRQQPGQSLTLIATANQGSEATYESGFVIDKFPISRPNLTFSTLTVSNMSPEDSSIYLCSVVRDTEAFFGQGTRLTVV.

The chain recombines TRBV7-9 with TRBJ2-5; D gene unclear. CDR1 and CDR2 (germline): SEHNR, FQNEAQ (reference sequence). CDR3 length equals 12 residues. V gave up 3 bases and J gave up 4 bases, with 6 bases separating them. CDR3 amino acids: CASSFLGETQYF. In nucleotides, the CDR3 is TGTGCCAGCAGCTTCTTGGGAGAGACCCAGTACTTC.

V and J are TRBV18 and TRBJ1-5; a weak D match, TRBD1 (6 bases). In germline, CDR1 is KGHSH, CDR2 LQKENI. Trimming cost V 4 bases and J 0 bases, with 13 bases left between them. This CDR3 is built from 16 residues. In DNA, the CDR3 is TGTGCCAGCTCACAATCGAAGGGGGATAGCAATCAGCCCCAGCATTTT. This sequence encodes CASSQSKGDSNQPQHF.